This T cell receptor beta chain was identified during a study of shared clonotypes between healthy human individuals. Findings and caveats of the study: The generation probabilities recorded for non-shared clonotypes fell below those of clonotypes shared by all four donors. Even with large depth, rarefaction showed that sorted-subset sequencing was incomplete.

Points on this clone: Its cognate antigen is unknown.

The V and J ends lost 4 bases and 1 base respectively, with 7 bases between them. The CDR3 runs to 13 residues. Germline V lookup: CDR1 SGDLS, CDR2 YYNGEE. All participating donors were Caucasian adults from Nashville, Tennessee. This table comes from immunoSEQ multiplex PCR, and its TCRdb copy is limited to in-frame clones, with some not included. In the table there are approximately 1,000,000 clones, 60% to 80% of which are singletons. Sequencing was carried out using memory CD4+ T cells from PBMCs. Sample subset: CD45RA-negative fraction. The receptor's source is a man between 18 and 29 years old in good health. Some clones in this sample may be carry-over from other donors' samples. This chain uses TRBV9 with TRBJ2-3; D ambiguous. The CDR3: CASSPRRTDTQYF. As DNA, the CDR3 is TGTGCCAGCAGCCCACGTCGCACAGATACGCAGTATTTT.